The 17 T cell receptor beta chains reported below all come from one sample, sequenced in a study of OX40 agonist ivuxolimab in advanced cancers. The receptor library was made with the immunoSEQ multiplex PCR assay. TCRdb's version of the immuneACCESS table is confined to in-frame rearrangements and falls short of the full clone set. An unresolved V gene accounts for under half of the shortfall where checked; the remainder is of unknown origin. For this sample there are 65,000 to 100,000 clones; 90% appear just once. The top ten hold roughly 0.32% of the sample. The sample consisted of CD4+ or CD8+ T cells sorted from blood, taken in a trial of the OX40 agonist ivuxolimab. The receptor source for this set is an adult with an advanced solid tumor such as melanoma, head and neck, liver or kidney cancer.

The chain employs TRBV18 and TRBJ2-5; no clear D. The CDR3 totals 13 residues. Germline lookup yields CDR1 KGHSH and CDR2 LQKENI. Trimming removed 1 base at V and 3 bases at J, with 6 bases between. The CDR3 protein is CASSPHREETQYF. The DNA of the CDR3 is TGTGCCAGCTCACCACATCGAGAAGAGACCCAGTACTTC. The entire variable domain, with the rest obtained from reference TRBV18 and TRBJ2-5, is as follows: NAGVMQNPRHLVRRRGQEARLRCSPMKGHSHVYWYRQLPEEGLKFMVYLQKENIIDESGMPKERFSAEFPKEGPSILRIQQVVRGDSAAYFCASSPHREETQYFGPGTRLLVL.

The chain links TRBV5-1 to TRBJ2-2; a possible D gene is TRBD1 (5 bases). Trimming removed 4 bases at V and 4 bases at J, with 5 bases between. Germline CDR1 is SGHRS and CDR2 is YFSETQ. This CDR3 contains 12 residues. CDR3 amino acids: CASSRGTGELFF. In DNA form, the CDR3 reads TGCGCCAGCAGCAGGGGCACCGGGGAGCTGTTTTTT.

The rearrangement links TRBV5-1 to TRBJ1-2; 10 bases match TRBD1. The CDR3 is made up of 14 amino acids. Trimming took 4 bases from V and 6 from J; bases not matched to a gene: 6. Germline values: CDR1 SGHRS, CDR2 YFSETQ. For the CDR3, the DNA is TGCGCCAGCAGCGTCCGGGACAGGGGCGATGGCTACACCTTC. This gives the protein CASSVRDRGDGYTF.

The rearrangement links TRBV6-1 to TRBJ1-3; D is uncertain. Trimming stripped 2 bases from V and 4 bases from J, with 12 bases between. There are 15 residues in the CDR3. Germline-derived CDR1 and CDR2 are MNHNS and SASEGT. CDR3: CASSESTMTGNTIYF. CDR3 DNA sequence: TGTGCCAGCAGTGAATCAACAATGACAGGAAACACCATATATTTT.

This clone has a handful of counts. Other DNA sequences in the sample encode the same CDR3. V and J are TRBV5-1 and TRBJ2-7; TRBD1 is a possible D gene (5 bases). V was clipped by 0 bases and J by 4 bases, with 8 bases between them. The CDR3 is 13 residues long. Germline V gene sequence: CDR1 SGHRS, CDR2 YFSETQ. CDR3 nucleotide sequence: TGCGCCAGCAGCTTGGAGCAGGGTTACGAGCAGTACTTC. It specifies CASSLEQGYEQYF.

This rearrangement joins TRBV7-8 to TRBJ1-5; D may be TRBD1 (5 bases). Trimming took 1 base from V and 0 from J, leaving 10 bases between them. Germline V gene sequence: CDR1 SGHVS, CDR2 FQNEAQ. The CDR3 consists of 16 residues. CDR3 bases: TGTGCCAGCAGCTTAGAGGGGAGTAATAGCAATCAGCCCCAGCATTTT. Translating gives CASSLEGSNSNQPQHF. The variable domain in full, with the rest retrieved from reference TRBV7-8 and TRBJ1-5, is GAGVSQSPRYKVAKRGQDVALRCDPISGHVSLFWYQQALGQGPEFLTYFQNEAQLDKSGLPSDRFFAERPEGSVSTLKIQRTQQEDSAVYLCASSLEGSNSNQPQHFGDGTRLSIL.

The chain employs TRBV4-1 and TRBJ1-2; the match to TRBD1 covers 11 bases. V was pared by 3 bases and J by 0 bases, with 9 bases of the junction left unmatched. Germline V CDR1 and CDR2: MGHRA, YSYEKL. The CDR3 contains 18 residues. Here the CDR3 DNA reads TGCGCCAGCAGCCAGGAGACTCGGACAGGGGGCTCTAACTATGGCTACACCTTC. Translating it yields CASSQETRTGGSNYGYTF.

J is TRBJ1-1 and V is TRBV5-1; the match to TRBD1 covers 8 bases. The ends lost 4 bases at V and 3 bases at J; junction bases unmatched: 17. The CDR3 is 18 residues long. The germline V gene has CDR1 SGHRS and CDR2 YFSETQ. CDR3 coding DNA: TGCGCCAGCAGCCCAACGGACAGGGTCGGAGGCAAATACACTGAAGCTTTCTTT. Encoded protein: CASSPTDRVGGKYTEAFF.

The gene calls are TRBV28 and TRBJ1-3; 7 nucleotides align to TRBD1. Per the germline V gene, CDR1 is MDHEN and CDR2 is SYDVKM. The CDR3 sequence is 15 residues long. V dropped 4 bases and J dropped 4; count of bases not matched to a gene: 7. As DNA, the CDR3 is TGTGCCAGCAGTTCCCCGACAGGGTCCGGAAACACCATATATTTT. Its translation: CASSSPTGSGNTIYF.

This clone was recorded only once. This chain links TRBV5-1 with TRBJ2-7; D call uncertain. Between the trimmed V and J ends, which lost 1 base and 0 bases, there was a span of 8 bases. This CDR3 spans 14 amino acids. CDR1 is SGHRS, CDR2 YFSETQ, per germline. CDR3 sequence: CASSLTVTSYEQYF. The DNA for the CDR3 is TGCGCCAGCAGCTTGACAGTGACCTCCTACGAGCAGTACTTC.

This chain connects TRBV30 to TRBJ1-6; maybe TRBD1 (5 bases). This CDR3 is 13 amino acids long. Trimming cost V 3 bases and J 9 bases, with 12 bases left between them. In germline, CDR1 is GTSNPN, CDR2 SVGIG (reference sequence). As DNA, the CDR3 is TGTGCCTGGAGGGGGGACGGAAGTTCACCCCTCCACTTT. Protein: CAWRGDGSSPLHF.

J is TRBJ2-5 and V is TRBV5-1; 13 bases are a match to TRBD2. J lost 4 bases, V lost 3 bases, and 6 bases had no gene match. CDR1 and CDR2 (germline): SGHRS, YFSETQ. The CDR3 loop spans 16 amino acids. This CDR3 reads CASSSAGTSGVETQYF. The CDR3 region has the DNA TGCGCCAGCAGCTCAGCCGGGACTAGCGGGGTAGAGACCCAGTACTTC.

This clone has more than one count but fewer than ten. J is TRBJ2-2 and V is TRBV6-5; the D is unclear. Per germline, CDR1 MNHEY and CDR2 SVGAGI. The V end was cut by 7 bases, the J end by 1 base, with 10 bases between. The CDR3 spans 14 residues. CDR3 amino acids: CASTPGGNTGELFF. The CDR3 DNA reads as TGTGCCAGCACCCCGGGCGGGAACACCGGGGAGCTGTTTTTT.

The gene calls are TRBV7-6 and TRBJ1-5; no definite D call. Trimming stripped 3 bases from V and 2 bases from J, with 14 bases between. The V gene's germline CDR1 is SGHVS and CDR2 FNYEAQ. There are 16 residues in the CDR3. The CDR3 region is CASSFAWEECNQPQHF. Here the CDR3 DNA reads TGTGCCAGCAGCTTCGCGTGGGAGGAATGCAATCAGCCCCAGCATTTT.

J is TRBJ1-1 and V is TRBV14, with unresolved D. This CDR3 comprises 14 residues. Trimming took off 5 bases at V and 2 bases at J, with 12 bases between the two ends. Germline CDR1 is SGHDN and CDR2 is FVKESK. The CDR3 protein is CASSDYAGNTEAFF. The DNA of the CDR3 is TGTGCCAGCAGCGACTATGCGGGTAACACTGAAGCTTTCTTT.

The chain's CDR3 is CSVVRGRAGETQYF. The CDR3 DNA reads TGCAGCGTTGTGCGGGGGCGGGCGGGGGAGACCCAGTACTTC. The chain has TRBV29-1 and TRBJ2-5; D is perhaps TRBD2 (7 bases). The CDR3 runs 14 residues. CDR1 and CDR2 (germline): SQVTM, ANQGSEA. V was trimmed by 4 bases and J by 5 bases, leaving 17 bases between them.

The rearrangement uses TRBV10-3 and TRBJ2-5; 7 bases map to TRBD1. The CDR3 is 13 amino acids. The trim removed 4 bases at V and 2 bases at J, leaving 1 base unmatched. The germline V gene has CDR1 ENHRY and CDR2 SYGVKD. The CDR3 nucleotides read TGTGCCATCAGTGTGGGACAGCAAGAGACCCAGTACTTC. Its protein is CAISVGQQETQYF.